Following are 8 T cell receptor beta chains from one sample sequenced in a study of CD8 T cells in ankylosing spondylitis. TCRdb reprocessed the 5' RACE reads via MiXCR and lists one record per CDR3 protein. The profile covers approximately 200,000 distinct CDR3 sequences, with 10% to 15% appearing a single time and 11% taken by the ten largest. Sequencing input: blood, either unsorted or a sorted T cell fraction (not recorded which). Receptor source: a female donor with ankylosing spondylitis or in good health (not recorded which).

In this sample, this clonotype turned up many times. The J gene is TRBJ2-7, the V gene TRBV6-1, with 10 positions matching TRBD1. With V trimmed by 7 bases and J by 1 base, 10 bases remained unmatched. Germline values: CDR1 MNHNS, CDR2 SASEGT. This CDR3 has 16 residues. CDR3 residues: CASTPDRGHLSYEQYF. In DNA, the CDR3 is TGTGCCAGCACTCCCGACAGGGGGCATTTATCCTACGAGCAGTACTTC.

This clonotype was observed a few times. The chain is built from TRBV19 and TRBJ2-3, with 7 bases fitting TRBD1. The germline V gene has CDR1 LNHDA and CDR2 SQIVND (reference sequence). The CDR3 has 21 residues. V was clipped by 3 bases and J by 4 bases; unmatched bases: 25. The CDR3: CASSITITGQPTSLHADTQYF. CDR3 coding DNA: TGTGCCAGTAGTATTACGATTACGGGACAGCCGACAAGCCTACACGCAGATACGCAGTATTTT. Drawing the rest from reference TRBV19 and TRBJ2-3, the complete variable domain is DGGITQSPKYLFRKEGQNVTLSCEQNLNHDAMYWYRQDPGQGLRLIYYSQIVNDFQKGDIAEGYSVSREKKESFPLTVTSAQKNPTAFYLCASSITITGQPTSLHADTQYFGPGTRLTVL.

V and J are TRBV7-9 and TRBJ2-7, with D possibly TRBD1 on 5 matching bases. The CDR3 is 14 amino acids. Germline V gene sequence: CDR1 SEHNR, CDR2 FQNEAQ (reference sequence). V gave up 3 bases and J gave up 6 bases, with 15 bases separating them. DNA of the CDR3: TGTGCCAGCAGCTTCCCCCGGTCAGGGCCCGAGCAGTACTTC. Encoded protein: CASSFPRSGPEQYF.

At least ten counts were recorded for this clonotype. Written as DNA, the CDR3 is TGCAGTGCTAGAGCCCGGCCCTCCTACGAGCAGTACTTC. Translating gives CSARARPSYEQYF. V and J are TRBV20-1 and TRBJ2-7; D not certain. The CDR3 is made up of 13 amino acids. Trimming left V 1 base short and J 0 bases short, with 7 bases between. Germline CDR1 DFQATT, CDR2 SNEGSKA (reference sequence).

The table lists this clonotype with many counts. A much larger clone lies one base from this, so it may be a read error. The chain couples TRBV6-6 to TRBJ2-7; 9 bases align to TRBD1. This CDR3 contains 13 residues. From germline, CDR1 is MNHNY and CDR2 SVGAGI (reference sequence). The CDR3 DNA is TGTGCCAGCAGTACGGGACAGGGAACCGAGCAGTCCTTC. It yields the protein CASSTGQGTEQSF.

This clonotype was observed a single time. A read error is possible here, since a much larger clone lies one base away. The V gene is TRBV7-2, the J gene TRBJ1-2; 8 nucleotides match TRBD1. CDR1 and CDR2 (germline): SGHTA, FQGNSA. The CDR3 totals 17 residues. Trimming removed 5 bases from V and 2 bases from J; junction bases left unmatched: 13. For the CDR3, the DNA is TGTGCCAGCAGCCCCCTTCGAGTGGGACAGGTGAACTATGGCTACACCTTC. Translation: CASSPLRVGQVNYGYTF.

This clonotype was detected many times. This chain connects TRBV28 to TRBJ2-5; 7 nucleotides agree with TRBD1. The CDR3 loop spans 14 amino acids. The junction had 8 bases not matched to a gene; V was cut back by 5 bases and J by 5 bases. The germline gives CDR1 MDHEN, CDR2 SYDVKM. The CDR3 reads CASSLQGRLETQYF. The CDR3 DNA sequence: TGTGCCAGCAGTCTACAGGGGCGCCTCGAGACCCAGTACTTC.

This clonotype was counted ten times or more. The chain joins TRBV2 to TRBJ2-2; D tentatively reads TRBD1 or TRBD2 (5 bases each). CDR1 and CDR2 (germline): SNHLY, FYNNEI. The CDR3 contains 13 residues. V gave up 6 bases and J gave up 5 bases, with 10 bases separating them. CDR3 residues: CASRLGRTGELFF. The CDR3 DNA follows: TGTGCCAGCAGACTGGGACGGACCGGGGAGCTGTTTTTT.